This TCR beta chain was retrieved from a study of shared clonotypes between healthy human individuals. Study-level points and caveats: Clonotypes which were not shared had lower generation probabilities than clonotypes that all four donors shared. Around 5% of naive CD4 clonotypes were common to a few donors.

For this clone: The antigen is not known. Other DNA sequences within the sample encode an identical CDR3.

Healthy HIV-negative adults without recent acute infections or vaccinations served as donors. The CDR3 is 12 amino acids. Germline CDR1 SQVTM, CDR2 ANQGSEA. V was clipped by 7 bases and J by 7 bases; unmatched bases: 6. Once extracted for a subset, genomic DNA was divided evenly among several immunoSEQ plates. Clones were read by immunoSEQ multiplex PCR, and TCRdb kept only the in-frame ones, dropping some. This table holds about 2.4 million clones, 90% to 95% found once. This sequence originates from a man aged 18 to 29 in good health. Sequences were obtained from naive CD4+ T cells sorted from blood. Subset described: CD45RA+ positively selected. V usage is TRBV29-1 and J usage is TRBJ2-7, with 11 bases lining up with TRBD1. CDR3: CSAGTGGNEQYF. The CDR3 region has the DNA TGCAGCGCCGGGACAGGGGGAAATGAGCAGTACTTC.